The rows below give T cell receptor beta chains drawn from one sample of a study of post-analysis software for immune sequencing data. TCRdb re-derived calls from the PCR reads in MiXCR, one entry per CDR3 protein. This table has more than 450,000 distinct CDR3 sequences, 44% appearing once. The sequencing input was blood. These receptors were collected from a girl aged 10 to 17 with multiple sclerosis. The CDR3 runs from the conserved cysteine through the conserved F or W. A D gene is named only where the DNA matches it firmly. Rows give clone size only sometimes, using once, few, many, or a class for an expanded clone.

J gene	clone size	V gene	D gene	CDR3 protein	CDR3 DNA
TRBJ2-1	.	TRBV12-3/TRBV12-4	.	CASSLYGGTYNEQFF	TGTGCCAGCAGTTTATATGGGGGTACTTACAATGAGCAGTTCTTC
TRBJ1-5	.	TRBV20-1	.	CSATLGGGNQPQHF	TGCAGTGCTACCCTGGGAGGGGGGAATCAGCCCCAGCATTTT
TRBJ1-5	once	TRBV20-1	.	CSALGRNQPQHF	TGCAGTGCGCTGGGCCGGAATCAGCCCCAGCATTTT
TRBJ2-1	once	TRBV24-1	.	CATSDLTTGPSSYNEQFF	TGTGCCACCAGTGATCTCACAACGGGGCCGAGCTCCTACAATGAGCAGTTCTTC
TRBJ2-1	few	TRBV5-1	.	CASSFEAGSQHGSYNEQFF	TGCGCCAGCAGCTTTGAGGCGGGATCCCAACATGGCTCCTACAATGAGCAGTTCTTC
TRBJ1-1	.	TRBV7-2	.	CASSSSTGLNTEAFF	TGTGCCAGCAGCTCATCTACGGGGTTGAACACTGAAGCTTTCTTT
TRBJ1-5	.	TRBV5-1	.	CASSLDSLDQPQHF	TGCGCCAGCAGCTTGGACAGCTTAGATCAGCCCCAGCATTTT
TRBJ1-1	.	TRBV27	.	CASSYRDRRQAFF	TGTGCCAGCAGCTACCGGGACCGCCGACAAGCTTTCTTT
TRBJ2-5	few	TRBV6-6	TRBD2	CASGTSRPVRGRNEQYF	TGTGCCAGCGGGACTAGTCGGCCGGTCCGGGGAAGGAATGAGCAGTACTTC
TRBJ1-1	.	TRBV12-3/TRBV12-4	TRBD1	CASRGTGTEAFF	TGTGCCAGCAGAGGGACAGGGACTGAAGCTTTCTTT
TRBJ2-4	few	TRBV24-1	TRBD1	CATSDSQGLGQYF	TGTGCCACCAGTGATTCACAGGGGCTTGGGCAGTACTTC
TRBJ2-3	.	TRBV7-3	TRBD2	CASSSLAGFTDTQYF	TGTGCCAGCAGCTCCCTAGCGGGTTTCACAGATACGCAGTATTTT
TRBJ2-5	.	TRBV10-3	.	CAISSGEGYQETQYF	TGTGCCATCAGTTCCGGCGAGGGCTACCAAGAGACCCAGTACTTC
TRBJ2-7	.	TRBV20-1	.	CSARSFLGAINEQYF	TGCAGTGCTAGATCATTTTTGGGGGCTATCAACGAGCAGTACTTC
TRBJ2-1	.	TRBV20-1	.	CSAKPRTVPRVGEQFF	TGCAGTGCCAAGCCCCGGACAGTCCCACGGGTTGGTGAGCAGTTCTTC
TRBJ2-3	few	TRBV20-1	TRBD2	CSAVGTSGSTDTQYF	TGCAGTGCCGTCGGGACTAGCGGATCCACAGATACGCAGTATTTT
TRBJ1-2	.	TRBV6-5	.	CASSNKQQGRNYGYTF	TGTGCCAGCAGCAACAAACAACAGGGCCGTAACTATGGCTACACCTTC
TRBJ2-5	.	TRBV7-9	.	CAGAGSVEQYF	TGTGCCGGCGCCGGATCGGTGGAGCAGTACTTC
TRBJ2-6	.	TRBV29-1	.	CSVGTGATGANVLTF	TGCAGCGTTGGAACTGGGGCTACTGGGGCCAACGTCCTGACTTTC
TRBJ2-1	.	TRBV19	.	CASSLGSTRGNEQFF	TGTGCCAGTAGTCTAGGGAGTACCCGGGGCAATGAGCAGTTCTTC
TRBJ2-7	few	TRBV4-1	.	CASSQVAGPSSYEQYF	TGCGCCAGCAGCCAAGTAGCAGGTCCAAGCTCCTACGAGCAGTACTTC
TRBJ2-5	.	TRBV4-1	TRBD1	CASSPPRDRDPAYQETQYF	TGCGCCAGCAGCCCACCCCGGGACAGGGACCCTGCGTACCAAGAGACCCAGTACTTC
TRBJ2-6	.	TRBV6-5	.	CASNQGSGANVLTF	TGTGCCAGCAACCAGGGTTCTGGGGCCAACGTCCTGACTTTC
TRBJ2-3	.	TRBV9	.	CASSSSHTQYF	TGTGCCAGCAGCTCTTCCCATACGCAGTATTTT
TRBJ1-2	.	TRBV27	.	CASTRGSGDGYTF	TGTGCCAGCACCCGGGGAAGTGGAGACGGCTACACCTTC
TRBJ1-2	few	TRBV7-2	.	CASSLGPVNYGYTF	TGTGCCAGCAGCTTAGGTCCCGTTAACTATGGCTACACCTTC
TRBJ2-1	few	TRBV5-1	.	CASKGSGNEQFF	TGCGCCAGCAAGGGTAGCGGCAATGAGCAGTTCTTC
TRBJ1-2	.	TRBV5-1	.	CASSPLEPRGYTF	TGCGCCAGCAGCCCCTTGGAGCCGCGCGGCTACACCTTC
TRBJ2-7	few	TRBV10-3	.	CASRRGGPSSYEQYF	TGTGCCAGCCGGAGGGGGGGACCTAGCTCCTACGAGCAGTACTTC
TRBJ2-5	.	TRBV7-9	TRBD2	CASSPLASGSGETQYF	TGTGCCAGCAGCCCGCTGGCTAGCGGGAGCGGAGAGACCCAGTACTTC